This T cell receptor (beta chain) was captured in a study of blood T cell repertoires in COVID-19. Looking at the study overall: The study drew acute and convalescent COVID-19 samples from the United States, Italy and Spain. PBMCs, B-cell-depleted T cells, or T cells were the source of the cDNA or gDNA that made up the material.

This CDR3 is 16 amino acids long. The V and J ends lost 0 bases and 4 bases, in that order; junction bases with no gene match: 4. The V gene's germline CDR1 is LNHNV and CDR2 YYDKDF (reference sequence). In the authors' workflow: It was from reference gene primer amplification that nucleated cell counts were estimated. The data were produced by immunoSEQ multiplex PCR, yet TCRdb's version contains in-frame clones alone and is incomplete. V and J calls and clone size are those listed in that table; D and trimming were worked out from the DNA. The table lists about 150,000 clones, 80% of them singletons.

The sample was peripheral blood. This sequence was found in a man in his fifties or sixties with acute or convalescent COVID-19. The chain joins TRBV15 to TRBJ2-3, with 10 bases aligning to TRBD2. In DNA, the CDR3 is TGTGCCACCAGCAGAGATCCTAGCGGGAGATCAGATACGCAGTATTTT. Its translation is CATSRDPSGRSDTQYF. The complete variable domain, with remaining parts taken from reference TRBV15 and TRBJ2-3, reads DAMVIQNPRYQVTQFGKPVTLSCSQTLNHNVMYWYQQKSSQAPKLLFHYYDKDFNNEADTPDNFQSRRPNTSFCFLDIRSPGLGDTAMYLCATSRDPSGRSDTQYFGPGTRLTVL.